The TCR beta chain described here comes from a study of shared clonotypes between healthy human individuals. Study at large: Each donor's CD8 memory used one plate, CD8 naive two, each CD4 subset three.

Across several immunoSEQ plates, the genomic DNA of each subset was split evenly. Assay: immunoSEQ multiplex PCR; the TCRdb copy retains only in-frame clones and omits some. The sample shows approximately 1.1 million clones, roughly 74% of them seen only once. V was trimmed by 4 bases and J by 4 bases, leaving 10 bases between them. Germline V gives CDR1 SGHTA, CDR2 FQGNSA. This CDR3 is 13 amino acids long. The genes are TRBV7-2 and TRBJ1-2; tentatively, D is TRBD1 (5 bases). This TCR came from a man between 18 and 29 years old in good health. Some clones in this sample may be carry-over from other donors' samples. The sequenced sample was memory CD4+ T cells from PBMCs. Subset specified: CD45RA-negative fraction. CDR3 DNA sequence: TGTGCCAGCAGCTCCGGGGGGTTCTATGGCTACACCTTC. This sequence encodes CASSSGGFYGYTF.